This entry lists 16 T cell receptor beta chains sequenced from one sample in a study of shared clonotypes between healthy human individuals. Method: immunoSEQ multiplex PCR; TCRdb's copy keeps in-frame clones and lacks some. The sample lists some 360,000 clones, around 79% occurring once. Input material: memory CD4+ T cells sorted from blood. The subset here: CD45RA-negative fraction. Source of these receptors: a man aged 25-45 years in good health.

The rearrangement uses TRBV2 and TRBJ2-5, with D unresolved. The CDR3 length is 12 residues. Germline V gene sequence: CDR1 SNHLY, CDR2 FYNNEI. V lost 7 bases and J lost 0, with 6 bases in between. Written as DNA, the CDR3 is TGTGCCAGCATCCGACACCAAGAGACCCAGTACTTC. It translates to CASIRHQETQYF. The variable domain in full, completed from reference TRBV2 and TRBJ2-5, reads EPEVTQTPSHQVTQMGQEVILRCVPISNHLYFYWYRQILGQKVEFLVSFYNNEISEKSEIFDDQFSVERPDGSNFTLKIRSTKLEDSAMYFCASIRHQETQYFGPGTRLLVL.

CDR3 amino acids: CATSRDRGMKTQYF. CDR3 coding DNA: TGTGCCACCAGCAGAGATCGTGGGATGAAGACCCAGTACTTC. The V call is TRBV15, the J call TRBJ2-5; D remains unclear. CDR1 and CDR2 from the germline V gene are LNHNV and YYDKDF (reference sequence). The V end lost 0 bases, the J end lost 6 bases, and 11 bases lay between the germline ends. This CDR3 has 14 residues.

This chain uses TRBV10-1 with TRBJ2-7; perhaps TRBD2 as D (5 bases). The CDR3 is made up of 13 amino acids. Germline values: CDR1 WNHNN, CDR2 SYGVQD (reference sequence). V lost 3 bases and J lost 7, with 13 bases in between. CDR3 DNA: TGCGCCAGCAGTGATCCAGGACTGGGGGAGCAGTACTTC. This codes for CASSDPGLGEQYF.

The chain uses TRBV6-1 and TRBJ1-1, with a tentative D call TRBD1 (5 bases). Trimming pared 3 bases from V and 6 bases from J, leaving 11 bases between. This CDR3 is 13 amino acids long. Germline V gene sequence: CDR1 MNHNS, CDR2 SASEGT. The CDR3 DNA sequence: TGTGCCAGCAGTGAGGCGGGGGGGGCTGAAGCTTTCTTT. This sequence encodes CASSEAGGAEAFF.

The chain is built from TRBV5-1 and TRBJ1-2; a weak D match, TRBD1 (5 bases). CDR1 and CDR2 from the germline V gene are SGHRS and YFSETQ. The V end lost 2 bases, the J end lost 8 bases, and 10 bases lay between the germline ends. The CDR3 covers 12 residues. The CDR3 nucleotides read TGCGCCAGCAGCTTCGGGGCGGGAGGCTACACCTTC. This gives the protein CASSFGAGGYTF.

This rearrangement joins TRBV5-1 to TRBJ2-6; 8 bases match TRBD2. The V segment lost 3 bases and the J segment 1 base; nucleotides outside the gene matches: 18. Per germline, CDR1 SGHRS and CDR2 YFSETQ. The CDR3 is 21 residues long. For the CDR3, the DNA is TGCGCCAGCAGCTCGCCCGGGGGGGGCCAGCCTAAGAGGTCTGGGGCCAACGTCCTGACTTTC. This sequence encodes CASSSPGGGQPKRSGANVLTF.

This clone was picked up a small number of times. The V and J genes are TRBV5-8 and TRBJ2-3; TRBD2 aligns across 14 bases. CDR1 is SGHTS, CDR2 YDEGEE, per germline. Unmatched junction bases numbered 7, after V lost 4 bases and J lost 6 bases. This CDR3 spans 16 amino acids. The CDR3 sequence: CASSKGTSGSSDTQYF. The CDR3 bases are TGTGCCAGCAGCAAGGGGACTAGCGGGAGTTCCGATACGCAGTATTTT.

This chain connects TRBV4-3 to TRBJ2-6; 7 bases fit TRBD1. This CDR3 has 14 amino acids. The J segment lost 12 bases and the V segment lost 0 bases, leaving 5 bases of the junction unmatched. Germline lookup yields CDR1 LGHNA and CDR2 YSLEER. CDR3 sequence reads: CASSQEDRLGVLTF. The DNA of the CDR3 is TGCGCCAGCAGCCAAGAGGACAGGTTGGGCGTCCTGACTTTC.

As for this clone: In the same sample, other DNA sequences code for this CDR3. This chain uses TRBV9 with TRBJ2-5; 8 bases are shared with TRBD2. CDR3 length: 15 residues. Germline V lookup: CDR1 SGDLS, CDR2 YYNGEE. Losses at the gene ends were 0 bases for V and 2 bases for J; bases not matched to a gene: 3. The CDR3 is CASSVDGTRQETQYF. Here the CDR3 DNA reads TGTGCCAGCAGCGTAGACGGGACTAGACAAGAGACCCAGTACTTC.

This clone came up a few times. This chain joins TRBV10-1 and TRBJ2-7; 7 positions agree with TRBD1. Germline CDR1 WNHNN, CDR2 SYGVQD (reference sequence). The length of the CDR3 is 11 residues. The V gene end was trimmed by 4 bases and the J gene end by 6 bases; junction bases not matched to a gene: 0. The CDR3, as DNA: TGCGCCAGCAGTGGGGACAGCGAGCAGTACTTC. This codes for CASSGDSEQYF.

The CDR3 here is CASPPGETGLTDTQYF. CDR3 sequence (DNA): TGTGCCAGTCCCCCCGGCGAGACAGGGCTCACAGATACGCAGTATTTT. This sequence joins TRBV28 and TRBJ2-3; 7 bases are a match to TRBD1. The germline V gene has CDR1 MDHEN and CDR2 SYDVKM. This CDR3 is built from 16 residues. J lost 2 bases, V lost 9 bases, and 14 bases had no gene match.

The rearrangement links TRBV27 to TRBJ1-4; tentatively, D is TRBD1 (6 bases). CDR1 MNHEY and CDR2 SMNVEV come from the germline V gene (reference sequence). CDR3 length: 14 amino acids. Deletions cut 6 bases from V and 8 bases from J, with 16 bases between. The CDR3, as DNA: TGTGCCAGCAGACCGGGGGCAGGGAGGGAAAAACTGTTTTTT. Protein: CASRPGAGREKLFF.

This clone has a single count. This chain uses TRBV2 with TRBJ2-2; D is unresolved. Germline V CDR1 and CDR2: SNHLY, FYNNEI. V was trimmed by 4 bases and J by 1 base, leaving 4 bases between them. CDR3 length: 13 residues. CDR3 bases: TGTGCCAGCAGTGTGCGGAACACCGGGGAGCTGTTTTTT. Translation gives CASSVRNTGELFF. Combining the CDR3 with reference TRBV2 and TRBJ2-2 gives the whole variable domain EPEVTQTPSHQVTQMGQEVILRCVPISNHLYFYWYRQILGQKVEFLVSFYNNEISEKSEIFDDQFSVERPDGSNFTLKIRSTKLEDSAMYFCASSVRNTGELFFGEGSRLTVL.

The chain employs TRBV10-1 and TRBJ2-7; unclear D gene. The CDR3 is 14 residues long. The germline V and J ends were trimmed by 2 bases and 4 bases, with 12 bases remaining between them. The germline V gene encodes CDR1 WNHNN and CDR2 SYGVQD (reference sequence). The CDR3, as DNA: TGCGCCAGCAGTGAGGGTAACAGACCATACGAGCAGTACTTC. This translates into CASSEGNRPYEQYF.

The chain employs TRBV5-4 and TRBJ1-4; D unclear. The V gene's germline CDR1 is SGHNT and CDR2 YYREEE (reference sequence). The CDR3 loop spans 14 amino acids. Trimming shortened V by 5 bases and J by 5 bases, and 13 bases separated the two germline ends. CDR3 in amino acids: CASRSRAGNEKLFF. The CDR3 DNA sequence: TGTGCCAGCAGATCCCGGGCAGGAAATGAAAAACTGTTTTTT.

In DNA form, the CDR3 reads TGTGCCTGGAGTTCGACTAGCGGGAAGGTCGTGGGCACAGATACGCAGTATTTT. It translates to CAWSSTSGKVVGTDTQYF. V and J are TRBV30 and TRBJ2-3; 11 bases line up with TRBD2. CDR1 and CDR2 (germline): GTSNPN, SVGIG (reference sequence). The V segment lost 2 bases and the J segment 1 base; nucleotides outside the gene matches: 11. The CDR3 sequence is 18 residues long.